The 29 T cell receptor beta chains reported below all come from one sample, sequenced in a study of PD-1 blockade in classical Hodgkin lymphoma. Generated by immunoSEQ multiplex PCR, the TCRdb table keeps only in-frame clones and is missing some. The sample carries over 50,000 clones, over 70% recorded once. Patients all relapsed after autologous stem cell transplantation, and there was variation in brentuximab vedotin exposure. The source material was peripheral blood mononuclear cells (PBMCs), sampled at baseline. These receptor sequences come from a human donor with classical Hodgkin lymphoma.

This chain connects TRBV30 to TRBJ1-1; D may be TRBD1 (6 bases). The germline V gene has CDR1 GTSNPN and CDR2 SVGIG (reference sequence). V was shortened by 5 bases and J by 0 bases, with 28 bases between the two germline ends. The length of the CDR3 is 19 residues. The CDR3 DNA is TGTGCCTGGGGGGGACCTGACAGGTTCCCGCCAGGAATGAACACTGAAGCTTTCTTT. Translation: CAWGGPDRFPPGMNTEAFF.

This clone occurred once. The chain couples TRBV11-2 to TRBJ2-1; 12 bases map to TRBD2. V was pared by 5 bases and J by 7 bases, with 9 bases of the junction left unmatched. Germline V lookup: CDR1 SGHAT, CDR2 FQNNGV. The CDR3 sequence is 16 residues long. CDR3 in DNA: TGTGCCAGCAGCCCTAGACTAGCGGGAGTGGGGAATGAGCAGTTCTTC. Translated: CASSPRLAGVGNEQFF. Looking up the rest from reference TRBV11-2 and TRBJ2-1 gives the full variable domain: EAGVAQSPRYKIIEKRQSVAFWCNPISGHATLYWYQQILGQGPKLLIQFQNNGVVDDSQLPKDRFSAERLKGVDSTLKIQPAKLEDSAVYLCASSPRLAGVGNEQFFGPGTRLTVL.

The chain has TRBV20-1 and TRBJ1-2; D is perhaps TRBD1 (5 bases). The V and J ends lost 7 bases and 3 bases respectively, with 9 bases between them. The CDR3 length is 11 residues. Germline V gene data show CDR1 as DFQATT and CDR2 as SNEGSKA (reference sequence). CDR3 nucleotides: TGCAGTGGACAGTTCTACTATGGCTACACCTTC. Translation gives CSGQFYYGYTF.

V and J are TRBV7-2 and TRBJ1-5; 8 positions agree with TRBD1. The CDR3 covers 15 residues. V lost 5 bases, J lost 0 bases, and 3 bases stayed unmatched. Germline V lookup: CDR1 SGHTA, CDR2 FQGNSA. CDR3 region: CASSNRGYSNQPQHF. The CDR3 DNA sequence: TGTGCCAGCAGCAACAGGGGGTATAGCAATCAGCCCCAGCATTTT. The full variable domain, in which reference TRBV7-2 and TRBJ1-5 provide the parts outside the CDR3, is GAGVSQSPSNKVTEKGKDVELRCDPISGHTALYWYRQSLGQGLEFLIYFQGNSAPDKSGLPSDRFSAERTGGSVSTLTIQRTQQEDSAVYLCASSNRGYSNQPQHFGDGTRLSIL.

The chain combines TRBV7-3 with TRBJ2-3; 9 bases are shared with TRBD2. This CDR3 spans 17 amino acids. The junction had 8 bases not matched to a gene; V was cut back by 4 bases and J by 0 bases. CDR1 is SGHTA and CDR2 is FQGTGA in the germline V gene. As DNA, the CDR3 is TGTGCCAGCAGCTCTCCGACTAGCGGAGGAAGCACAGATACGCAGTATTTT. Translated: CASSSPTSGGSTDTQYF. The full variable domain, in which reference TRBV7-3 and TRBJ2-3 provide the parts outside the CDR3, is GAGVSQTPSNKVTEKGKYVELRCDPISGHTALYWYRQSLGQGPEFLIYFQGTGAADDSGLPNDRFFAVRPEGSVSTLKIQRTERGDSAVYLCASSSPTSGGSTDTQYFGPGTRLTVL.

V gene TRBV30 combines with J gene TRBJ2-3; a weak D match, TRBD2 (6 bases). Germline V CDR1 and CDR2: GTSNPN, SVGIG (reference sequence). The CDR3 extends over 12 amino acids. The V end was cut by 4 bases, the J end by 6 bases, with 11 bases between. The CDR3 protein is CAWTTGLDTQYF. Here the CDR3 DNA reads TGTGCCTGGACTACGGGACTGGATACGCAGTATTTT.

A single count supports this clone. The gene calls are TRBV7-2 and TRBJ2-3, with 10 bases aligning to TRBD2. There are 15 residues in the CDR3. V lost 1 base and J lost 4; bases outside the gene matches: 2. CDR1 is SGHTA, CDR2 FQGNSA, per germline. CDR3 nucleotides: TGTGCCAGCAGCTTAGAGAGCGGGAGGGCAGATACGCAGTATTTT. Protein sequence: CASSLESGRADTQYF.

J is TRBJ1-2 and V is TRBV11-2; D is undetermined. The CDR3 extends over 15 amino acids. Trimming removed 2 bases from V and 5 bases from J, with 15 bases in between. The germline V gene has CDR1 SGHAT and CDR2 FQNNGV. The CDR3 loop is CASSLSEAPGYGYTF. In DNA, the CDR3 is TGTGCCAGCAGCTTATCGGAGGCGCCGGGTTATGGCTACACCTTC.

This clone qualifies as medium-sized (0.01 to 0.1%). V gene TRBV27 combines with J gene TRBJ2-1; D remains unclear. Trimming cost V 8 bases and J 8 bases, with 19 bases left between them. The germline V gene encodes CDR1 MNHEY and CDR2 SMNVEV (reference sequence). The CDR3 runs to 14 residues. In nucleotides, the CDR3 is TGTGCCAGCGGCCTTTCCGACGGGTGGTATGAGCAGTTCTTC. Residues: CASGLSDGWYEQFF.

V is TRBV4-3 and J is TRBJ1-1; maybe TRBD1 (6 bases). Germline loops: CDR1 LGHNA, CDR2 YSLEER. This CDR3 has 16 amino acids. Trimming shortened V by 4 bases and J by 3 bases, and 18 bases separated the two germline ends. The CDR3 DNA reads as TGCGCCAGCAGCCCTGAGACAGGACGGAGGGACACTGAAGCTTTCTTT. It codes for CASSPETGRRDTEAFF.

The chain has TRBV28 and TRBJ1-2; D may be TRBD1 (6 bases). The CDR3 runs 12 residues. V lost 4 bases, J lost 8 bases, and 11 bases lay in between. Germline V CDR1 and CDR2: MDHEN, SYDVKM. The CDR3 nucleotides are TGTGCCAGCAGTTCCTACAGGGACGGCTACACCTTC. Translated, it gives CASSSYRDGYTF.

The genes are TRBV6-6 and TRBJ1-2; 9 positions match TRBD1. Germline V gives CDR1 MNHNY, CDR2 SVGAGI (reference sequence). CDR3 size: 14 residues. Trimming took 5 bases from V and 3 from J; bases not matched to a gene: 4. The CDR3, as DNA: TGTGCCAGCAGTAAACAGGGGGCTGACTATGGCTACACCTTC. The encoded protein is CASSKQGADYGYTF.

The chain recombines TRBV9 with TRBJ2-5; D uncertain. The V gene lost 0 bases and the J gene lost 1 base, with 4 bases spanning the gap. The CDR3 covers 13 residues. The germline CDR1 and CDR2 sequences are SGDLS and YYNGEE. The chain's CDR3 is CASSVDSQETQYF. CDR3 DNA: TGTGCCAGCAGCGTAGACAGCCAAGAGACCCAGTACTTC. Using reference TRBV9 and TRBJ2-5 for the parts outside the CDR3, the full variable domain is DSGVTQTPKHLITATGQRVTLRCSPRSGDLSVYWYQQSLDQGLQFLIQYYNGEERAKGNILERFSAQQFPDLHSELNLSSLELGDSALYFCASSVDSQETQYFGPGTRLLVL.

The CDR3 DNA is TGCGCCAGCTCCCAGCGGGGGGACAGGAAGACCCAGTACTTC. The encoded protein is CASSQRGDRKTQYF. The chain links TRBV5-1 to TRBJ2-5, with D perhaps TRBD2 (9 bases). V lost 7 bases and J lost 6, with 19 bases in between. CDR1 and CDR2 (germline): SGHRS, YFSETQ. The CDR3 has 14 amino acids.

This clone was found a few times. The chain carries TRBV4-3 and TRBJ2-5; 10 bases line up with TRBD2. Germline V gene data show CDR1 as LGHNA and CDR2 as YSLEER. This CDR3 spans 16 amino acids. The V gene end was trimmed by 0 bases and the J gene end by 6 bases; junction bases not matched to a gene: 7. In DNA, the CDR3 is TGCGCCAGCAGCCAAGATCTGCTAGCGGGAGTAAAGACCCAGTACTTC. It codes for CASSQDLLAGVKTQYF.

The chain couples TRBV10-3 to TRBJ1-1, with TRBD1 identical over 8 bases. Trimming cost V 10 bases and J 5 bases; bases outside gene matches: 12. The CDR3 contains 14 residues. Looked up from germline, CDR1 is ENHRY and CDR2 is SYGVKD. DNA of the CDR3: TGTGCCACACACCAGACAGGGGTTGGAACTGAAGCTTTCTTT. It specifies CATHQTGVGTEAFF.

The chain joins TRBV18 to TRBJ2-1; 10 bases are a match to TRBD2. The CDR3 runs 15 residues. CDR1 KGHSH and CDR2 LQKENI come from the germline V gene. The trim removed 5 bases at V and 4 bases at J, leaving 5 bases unmatched. CDR3 sequence reads: CASSSGLAFYNEQFF. DNA of the CDR3: TGTGCCAGCTCATCGGGACTAGCGTTTTACAATGAGCAGTTCTTC.

This chain links TRBV29-1 with TRBJ1-1, with D uncertain. V shed 2 bases and J shed 4 bases, with 20 bases lying between them. Germline values: CDR1 SQVTM, CDR2 ANQGSEA. The CDR3 loop spans 16 amino acids. This CDR3 is CSVERALALLLTEAFF. In DNA form, the CDR3 reads TGCAGCGTTGAAAGGGCTCTCGCGCTTCTTCTCACTGAAGCTTTCTTT. The whole variable domain, filled in from reference TRBV29-1 and TRBJ1-1, reads SAVISQKPSRDICQRGTSLTIQCQVDSQVTMMFWYRQQPGQSLTLIATANQGSEATYESGFVIDKFPISRPNLTFSTLTVSNMSPEDSSIYLCSVERALALLLTEAFFGQGTRLTVV.

The genes are TRBV7-2 and TRBJ1-2; a weak D match, TRBD1 (6 bases). Germline V gives CDR1 SGHTA, CDR2 FQGNSA. With 5 bases removed from V and 3 bases from J, the gap between germline ends came to 16 bases. CDR3 length: 15 residues. CDR3 amino acids: CASSPLGAVDYGYTF. The CDR3, as DNA: TGTGCCAGCAGCCCCTTGGGGGCGGTGGACTATGGCTACACCTTC.

V gene TRBV30 combines with J gene TRBJ2-7; D is unresolved. Trimming took off 1 base at V and 4 bases at J, with 5 bases between the two ends. In germline, CDR1 is GTSNPN, CDR2 SVGIG (reference sequence). The CDR3 loop spans 11 amino acids. CDR3 loop: CAWSGGYEQYF. The CDR3 DNA reads TGTGCCTGGAGTGGAGGATACGAGCAGTACTTC.

The gene calls are TRBV29-1 and TRBJ1-2, with a possible D match to TRBD1 (5 bases). Trimming removed 3 bases at V and 3 bases at J, with 8 bases between. The CDR3 contains 12 residues. Germline CDR1 reads SQVTM; CDR2 reads ANQGSEA. CDR3 amino acids: CSVEDTHYGYTF. For the CDR3, the DNA is TGCAGCGTTGAGGACACGCACTATGGCTACACCTTC.

This sequence joins TRBV29-1 and TRBJ1-1, with a weak D call TRBD1 (6 bases). The germline gives CDR1 SQVTM, CDR2 ANQGSEA. CDR3 length equals 15 residues. Trimming left V 6 bases short and J 2 bases short, with 19 bases between. CDR3: CSVRKRQDLNTEAFF. For the CDR3, the DNA is TGCAGCGTCCGGAAGAGACAGGACCTAAACACTGAAGCTTTCTTT.

The genes are TRBV6-7 and TRBJ2-7; D remains ambiguous. TRBV6-7 is identified as an open reading frame with a role that is uncertain. The CDR3 is 12 residues long. V was trimmed by 4 bases and J by 0 bases, leaving 4 bases between them. Here the CDR3 reads CASSCSSYEQYV. CDR3 DNA sequence: TGTGCCAGCAGTTGTAGCTCCTACGAGCAGTACGTC.

The chain combines TRBV4-2 with TRBJ2-1; D not certain. The V end was cut by 5 bases, the J end by 5 bases, with 10 bases between. Germline V gene data show CDR1 as LGHNA and CDR2 as YNFKEQ. The CDR3 length is 13 residues. CDR3 residues: CASSTGQNNEQFF. The CDR3 DNA follows: TGTGCCAGCAGCACGGGCCAAAACAATGAGCAGTTCTTC.

This clone was seen more than once but under ten times. The rearrangement uses TRBV4-1 and TRBJ2-4, with D perhaps TRBD1 (5 bases). Germline CDR1 MGHRA, CDR2 YSYEKL. The CDR3 contains 11 residues. V dropped 1 base and J dropped 14 bases, with 9 bases sitting between them. CDR3 nucleotides: TGCGCCAGCAGCCAAGGGGGCGCGAAGTACTTC. As protein: CASSQGGAKYF.

V usage is TRBV10-2 and J usage is TRBJ2-1, with D perhaps TRBD2 (5 bases). This CDR3 is 14 amino acids long. Germline assignment: CDR1 WSHSY and CDR2 SAAADI. V lost 0 bases, J lost 9 bases, and 12 bases lay in between. DNA of the CDR3: TGCGCCAGCAGTGAGTCGCAGCGGTGGGGTGAGCAGTTCTTC. It translates to CASSESQRWGEQFF.

This sequence joins TRBV19 and TRBJ1-4; D uncertain. Germline loops: CDR1 LNHDA, CDR2 SQIVND (reference sequence). The CDR3 covers 13 residues. V was shortened by 8 bases and J by 5 bases, with 12 bases between the two germline ends. CDR3: CASGAVQNEKLFF. CDR3 coding DNA: TGTGCCAGTGGCGCGGTGCAGAATGAAAAACTGTTTTTT.

The J gene is TRBJ1-2, the V gene TRBV6-5; possibly TRBD1 for D (5 bases). Germline V gives CDR1 MNHEY, CDR2 SVGAGI. V was cut by 2 bases and J by 3 bases, with 13 bases left in between. This CDR3 is 15 amino acids long. The CDR3 loop reads CASSYDGREYYGYTF. The CDR3 nucleotides are TGTGCCAGCAGTTACGATGGCAGGGAATACTATGGCTACACCTTC.

The sample holds one count of this clone. The chain uses TRBV11-3 and TRBJ2-7; weak D call: TRBD2 (5 bases). CDR3 length: 12 residues. Germline V gives CDR1 SGHNT, CDR2 YENEEA. Trimming removed 6 bases at V and 0 bases at J, with 6 bases between. CDR3 DNA: TGTGCCAGCAGTGGGAGCTCCTACGAGCAGTACTTC. Protein product: CASSGSSYEQYF.